A selection of T cell receptor beta chains follows, all from one sample in a study of T cells in localized non-small cell lung cancer. The method was immunoSEQ multiplex PCR; TCRdb's version includes in-frame clones alone and lacks a portion of them. The data show 50,000 to 55,000 clones, with more than 85% seen just once and roughly a sixth held by the top ten. The sequenced sample was PBMCs, obtained before any cancer treatment. The receptors originated from a female donor with stage II lung adenocarcinoma. Each CDR3 is given with its conserved first and last residue. The D gene is left open where the match is weak. Some rows mark clone size as missing; the rest say once, few, many or name a class of expanded clone.

clone_size: .
v_call: TRBV2
d_call: .
j_call: TRBJ2-3
cdr3_aa: CASSYRPSTDTQYF
cdr3_nt: TGTGCCAGCAGTTACCGACCTAGCACAGATACGCAGTATTTT

clone_size: .
v_call: TRBV5-8
d_call: TRBD1
j_call: TRBJ1-6
cdr3_aa: CASSLGQGANSPLHF
cdr3_nt: TGTGCCAGCAGCTTGGGTCAGGGGGCTAACTCACCCCTCCACTTT

clone_size: .
v_call: TRBV15
d_call: TRBD2
j_call: TRBJ2-5
cdr3_aa: CATSSSGGVQETQYF
cdr3_nt: TGTGCCACCAGTTCTAGCGGGGGGGTACAAGAGACCCAGTACTTC

clone_size: once
v_call: TRBV7-8
d_call: TRBD1
j_call: TRBJ1-1
cdr3_aa: CASSSGTGNTEAFF
cdr3_nt: TGTGCCAGCAGCTCCGGGACAGGGAACACTGAAGCTTTCTTT

clone_size: .
v_call: TRBV19
d_call: .
j_call: TRBJ1-2
cdr3_aa: CASSISSNYGYTF
cdr3_nt: TGTGCCAGTAGTATTTCCTCTAACTATGGCTACACCTTC

clone_size: .
v_call: TRBV29-1
d_call: .
j_call: TRBJ1-2
cdr3_aa: CSAVTGLRQANYGYTF
cdr3_nt: TGCAGCGCGGTAACAGGGTTGCGGCAAGCTAACTATGGCTACACCTTC

clone_size: .
v_call: TRBV9
d_call: .
j_call: TRBJ2-6
cdr3_aa: CASSVEGRASSGANVLTF
cdr3_nt: TGTGCCAGCAGCGTAGAGGGCCGGGCCAGCTCTGGGGCCAACGTCCTGACTTTC

clone_size: .
v_call: TRBV9
d_call: TRBD1
j_call: TRBJ1-1
cdr3_aa: CASSVAAGGWGNTEAFF
cdr3_nt: TGTGCCAGCAGCGTAGCTGCAGGGGGTTGGGGGAACACTGAAGCTTTCTTT

clone_size: .
v_call: TRBV5-6
d_call: .
j_call: TRBJ2-2
cdr3_aa: CASSLDSSAGELFF
cdr3_nt: TGTGCCAGCAGCTTGGACTCTAGTGCCGGGGAGCTGTTTTTT

clone_size: .
v_call: TRBV28
d_call: .
j_call: TRBJ1-5
cdr3_aa: CASSLTDSVYQPQHF
cdr3_nt: TGTGCCAGCAGTTTAACGGACAGTGTATATCAGCCCCAGCATTTT

clone_size: .
v_call: TRBV2
d_call: TRBD1
j_call: TRBJ1-4
cdr3_aa: CASSTDRGRKLFF
cdr3_nt: TGTGCCAGCAGTACGGACAGGGGGAGGAAACTGTTTTTT

clone_size: .
v_call: TRBV5-3
d_call: .
j_call: TRBJ1-2
cdr3_aa: CARSLALIPRNYGYTF
cdr3_nt: TGTGCCAGAAGCTTGGCCTTGATTCCGCGTAACTATGGCTACACCTTC

clone_size: .
v_call: TRBV4-1
d_call: .
j_call: TRBJ1-5
cdr3_aa: CASSPDTLSNQPQHF
cdr3_nt: TGCGCCAGCAGCCCGGACACCCTAAGCAATCAGCCCCAGCATTTT

clone_size: .
v_call: TRBV7-9
d_call: TRBD1
j_call: TRBJ2-2
cdr3_aa: CASSFGTASTGELFF
cdr3_nt: TGTGCCAGCAGCTTTGGGACAGCGTCCACCGGGGAGCTGTTTTTT

clone_size: .
v_call: TRBV9
d_call: .
j_call: TRBJ1-4
cdr3_aa: CASSAGEKLFF
cdr3_nt: TGTGCCAGCAGCGCGGGGGAAAAACTGTTTTTT

clone_size: .
v_call: TRBV19
d_call: .
j_call: TRBJ1-2
cdr3_aa: CASRVTGNYGYTF
cdr3_nt: TGTGCCAGTAGGGTTACAGGGAACTATGGCTACACCTTC

clone_size: .
v_call: TRBV10-3
d_call: .
j_call: TRBJ1-1
cdr3_aa: CAISESAVNTEAFF
cdr3_nt: TGTGCCATCAGTGAGTCGGCGGTGAACACTGAAGCTTTCTTT

clone_size: .
v_call: TRBV2
d_call: .
j_call: TRBJ1-5
cdr3_aa: CASSEGGQYNQPQHF
cdr3_nt: TGTGCCAGCAGTGAAGGAGGACAGTACAATCAGCCCCAGCATTTT

clone_size: few
v_call: TRBV6-1
d_call: .
j_call: TRBJ2-7
cdr3_aa: CASSEWGAYEQYF
cdr3_nt: TGTGCCAGCAGTGAATGGGGGGCCTACGAGCAGTACTTC

clone_size: .
v_call: TRBV4-1
d_call: .
j_call: TRBJ2-5
cdr3_aa: CASSLLEGGMETQYF
cdr3_nt: TGCGCCAGCAGCCTCCTTGAGGGGGGCATGGAGACCCAGTACTTC

clone_size: once
v_call: TRBV6-1
d_call: .
j_call: TRBJ1-1
cdr3_aa: CASSVTGTGTEAFF
cdr3_nt: TGTGCCAGCAGTGTCACAGGGACCGGCACTGAAGCTTTCTTT

clone_size: .
v_call: TRBV7-8
d_call: TRBD2
j_call: TRBJ2-7
cdr3_aa: CASSLSSGGTYEQYF
cdr3_nt: TGTGCCAGCAGCTTAAGTAGCGGGGGGACCTACGAGCAGTACTTC

clone_size: .
v_call: TRBV5-8
d_call: .
j_call: TRBJ1-5
cdr3_aa: CASSLFAGPQHF
cdr3_nt: TGTGCCAGCAGCTTATTTGCGGGACCCCAGCATTTT

clone_size: .
v_call: TRBV9
d_call: .
j_call: TRBJ2-7
cdr3_aa: CASSVDPKSSYEQYF
cdr3_nt: TGTGCCAGCAGCGTTGACCCGAAGAGCTCCTACGAGCAGTACTTC

clone_size: .
v_call: TRBV5-4
d_call: .
j_call: TRBJ1-1
cdr3_aa: CASSSQTSVNTEAFF
cdr3_nt: TGTGCCAGCAGCTCCCAGACCTCAGTGAACACTGAAGCTTTCTTT

clone_size: .
v_call: TRBV25-1
d_call: .
j_call: TRBJ1-1
cdr3_aa: CASLGRANTEAFF
cdr3_nt: TGTGCCAGCCTGGGGAGGGCGAACACTGAAGCTTTCTTT

clone_size: .
v_call: TRBV5-1
d_call: TRBD1
j_call: TRBJ2-7
cdr3_aa: CASSPASGTGHYEQYF
cdr3_nt: TGCGCCAGCAGCCCCGCCTCCGGGACAGGGCACTACGAGCAGTACTTC

clone_size: .
v_call: TRBV7-9
d_call: TRBD1
j_call: TRBJ2-1
cdr3_aa: CASRGTGMYNEQFF
cdr3_nt: TGTGCCAGCAGGGGGACAGGGATGTACAATGAGCAGTTCTTC

clone_size: .
v_call: TRBV11-3
d_call: .
j_call: TRBJ2-5
cdr3_aa: CAGLSLYEETQYF
cdr3_nt: TGTGCCGGTTTGTCTCTTTACGAGGAGACCCAGTACTTC

clone_size: .
v_call: TRBV27
d_call: TRBD1
j_call: TRBJ2-1
cdr3_aa: CASSLTGADEQFF
cdr3_nt: TGTGCCAGCAGTTTGACAGGGGCCGATGAGCAGTTCTTC

clone_size: few
v_call: TRBV11-2
d_call: TRBD2
j_call: TRBJ2-1
cdr3_aa: CASSPRRGVNNEQFF
cdr3_nt: TGTGCCAGCAGCCCGAGGCGGGGGGTTAACAATGAGCAGTTCTTC

clone_size: few
v_call: TRBV15
d_call: .
j_call: TRBJ1-1
cdr3_aa: CATSRERKAEAFF
cdr3_nt: TGTGCCACCAGCAGAGAAAGAAAGGCTGAAGCTTTCTTT

clone_size: .
v_call: TRBV9
d_call: .
j_call: TRBJ1-1
cdr3_aa: CASSVDLSGNTEAFF
cdr3_nt: TGTGCCAGCAGCGTAGATTTATCTGGGAACACTGAAGCTTTCTTT

clone_size: .
v_call: TRBV27
d_call: TRBD1
j_call: TRBJ1-2
cdr3_aa: CASSRTGGNYGYTF
cdr3_nt: TGTGCCAGCAGCCGGACAGGGGGCAACTATGGCTACACCTTC

clone_size: few
v_call: TRBV27
d_call: .
j_call: TRBJ1-2
cdr3_aa: CASSLTVGYGYTF
cdr3_nt: TGTGCCAGCAGTTTAACGGTTGGCTATGGCTACACCTTC

clone_size: .
v_call: TRBV30
d_call: .
j_call: TRBJ2-7
cdr3_aa: CAWSRLGYEQYF
cdr3_nt: TGTGCCTGGAGTCGTTTGGGGTACGAGCAGTACTTC

clone_size: .
v_call: TRBV7-2
d_call: .
j_call: TRBJ1-1
cdr3_aa: CASSPNRNTEAFF
cdr3_nt: TGTGCCAGCAGCCCCAACAGGAACACTGAAGCTTTCTTT

clone_size: .
v_call: TRBV13
d_call: .
j_call: TRBJ1-1
cdr3_aa: CASSLEARAEAFF
cdr3_nt: TGTGCCAGCAGCTTAGAGGCGAGGGCTGAAGCTTTCTTT

clone_size: .
v_call: TRBV5-1
d_call: .
j_call: TRBJ2-1
cdr3_aa: CASSKINEQFF
cdr3_nt: TGCGCCAGCAGTAAGATAAATGAGCAGTTCTTC

clone_size: medium-sized
v_call: TRBV12-5
d_call: .
j_call: TRBJ2-7
cdr3_aa: CASVVGRGIPYEQYF
cdr3_nt: TGTGCTAGTGTAGTAGGCAGGGGTATTCCCTACGAGCAGTACTTC

clone_size: .
v_call: TRBV7-9
d_call: .
j_call: TRBJ1-4
cdr3_aa: CASSLETVFNEKLFF
cdr3_nt: TGTGCCAGCAGCTTAGAGACAGTTTTTAATGAAAAACTGTTTTTT

clone_size: .
v_call: TRBV12-5
d_call: .
j_call: TRBJ1-2
cdr3_aa: CASGPGDLSGYTF
cdr3_nt: TGTGCTAGTGGCCCAGGGGACCTATCGGGCTACACCTTC

clone_size: .
v_call: TRBV27
d_call: TRBD2
j_call: TRBJ2-1
cdr3_aa: CASRTGTSGGIDEQFF
cdr3_nt: TGTGCCAGCAGAACCGGGACTAGCGGGGGGATCGATGAGCAGTTCTTC

clone_size: .
v_call: TRBV10-3
d_call: TRBD1
j_call: TRBJ1-2
cdr3_aa: CAISAGTGIGYTF
cdr3_nt: TGTGCCATCAGTGCCGGGACAGGGATCGGCTACACCTTC

clone_size: .
v_call: TRBV19
d_call: TRBD1
j_call: TRBJ1-5
cdr3_aa: CASSALRDRTPYSNQPQHF
cdr3_nt: TGTGCCAGTAGCGCCCTGAGGGACAGGACACCCTATAGCAATCAGCCCCAGCATTTT

clone_size: .
v_call: TRBV27
d_call: .
j_call: TRBJ2-2
cdr3_aa: CASRTGNTGELFF
cdr3_nt: TGTGCCAGCAGGACAGGGAACACCGGGGAGCTGTTTTTT

clone_size: .
v_call: TRBV5-1
d_call: TRBD1
j_call: TRBJ2-1
cdr3_aa: CASSLGTGAYNEQFF
cdr3_nt: TGCGCCAGCAGCTTGGGGACAGGGGCTTACAATGAGCAGTTCTTC

clone_size: .
v_call: TRBV5-1
d_call: TRBD2
j_call: TRBJ2-1
cdr3_aa: CASSLDGRGGNEQFF
cdr3_nt: TGCGCCAGCAGCTTGGACGGGCGGGGGGGCAATGAGCAGTTCTTC

clone_size: .
v_call: TRBV6-5
d_call: TRBD1
j_call: TRBJ2-1
cdr3_aa: CASSYSDRGPYNEQFF
cdr3_nt: TGTGCCAGCAGTTACTCGGACAGGGGACCCTACAATGAGCAGTTCTTC

clone_size: .
v_call: TRBV6-1
d_call: TRBD2
j_call: TRBJ2-1
cdr3_aa: CASSDLRGTSGLSYNEQFF
cdr3_nt: TGTGCCAGCAGTGACCTTAGGGGGACTAGCGGTCTTTCCTACAATGAGCAGTTCTTC

clone_size: .
v_call: TRBV2
d_call: .
j_call: TRBJ2-5
cdr3_aa: CASSEGLKETQYF
cdr3_nt: TGTGCCAGCAGTGAGGGACTTAAAGAGACCCAGTACTTC

clone_size: .
v_call: TRBV5-1
d_call: TRBD1
j_call: TRBJ2-7
cdr3_aa: CASSPGDRDGSEQYF
cdr3_nt: TGCGCCAGCAGCCCGGGGGACAGGGACGGGAGCGAGCAGTACTTC

clone_size: .
v_call: TRBV7-9
d_call: .
j_call: TRBJ2-2
cdr3_aa: CASSLSGNTGELFF
cdr3_nt: TGTGCCAGCAGCTTATCGGGGAACACCGGGGAGCTGTTTTTT

clone_size: .
v_call: TRBV7-9
d_call: .
j_call: TRBJ1-2
cdr3_aa: CASSLTGDYGYTF
cdr3_nt: TGTGCCAGCAGCTTAACGGGCGACTATGGCTACACCTTC

clone_size: .
v_call: TRBV6-1
d_call: .
j_call: TRBJ1-2
cdr3_aa: CASCARDDLYGYTF
cdr3_nt: TGTGCCAGCTGTGCGCGGGACGATTTGTATGGCTACACCTTC

clone_size: .
v_call: TRBV6-5
d_call: .
j_call: TRBJ1-1
cdr3_aa: CASSRQPNTEAFF
cdr3_nt: TGTGCCAGCAGTCGACAGCCGAACACTGAAGCTTTCTTT

clone_size: .
v_call: TRBV30
d_call: TRBD1
j_call: TRBJ1-4
cdr3_aa: CAWDRDRGEKLFF
cdr3_nt: TGTGCCTGGGACCGGGACAGGGGAGAAAAACTGTTTTTT